A single sample is the source of the 17 T cell receptor beta chains below, sequenced in a study of cytomegalovirus exposure and HLA in healthy donors (dated by TCRdb to 2015 to 2018). The library was generated by the immunoSEQ multiplex PCR assay. The multiplex PCR relied on a mix of 60 forward primers for TCR Vbeta segments and 13 reverse primers for TCR Jbeta segments. TCRdb obtained this table from immuneACCESS and retained in-frame rearrangements with V and J assigned. These tables miss some clones; where compared with another copy, unresolved V genes account for less than half of the shortfall, and the remainder is unexplained. This sample holds 96,000 or so clones; about 70% were observed only once. The top ten clonotypes cover under 3% of the sample. What was sequenced was PBMCs. The receptors stem from a female donor in good health and CMV-seropositive.

The sample holds one count of this clone. The chain recombines TRBV6-5 with TRBJ1-3; no clear D gene. Per the germline V gene, CDR1 is MNHEY and CDR2 is SVGAGI. The CDR3 totals 14 residues. V was cut by 4 bases and J by 1 base, with 8 bases left in between. The CDR3 is CASSSGRSGNTIYF. CDR3 bases: TGTGCCAGCAGTTCCGGGAGATCTGGAAACACCATATATTTT.

The chain couples TRBV7-3 to TRBJ1-2; possibly TRBD1 for D (5 bases). The CDR3 runs 14 residues. V was pared by 2 bases and J by 4 bases, with 11 bases between. Germline V gene data show CDR1 as SGHTA and CDR2 as FQGTGA. This chain's CDR3 is CASSLDSRFYGYTF. CDR3 nucleotide sequence: TGTGCCAGCAGCTTAGACAGTAGGTTCTATGGCTACACCTTC.

The chain links TRBV28 to TRBJ2-6, with D unclear. CDR1 is MDHEN and CDR2 is SYDVKM in the germline V gene. CDR3 length: 16 amino acids. The V end lost 1 base, the J end lost 0 bases, and 7 bases lay between the germline ends. CDR3 sequence reads: CASSLLRSSGANVLTF. DNA of the CDR3: TGTGCCAGCAGTTTATTGAGGAGCTCTGGGGCCAACGTCCTGACTTTC.

The chain is built from TRBV7-6 and TRBJ1-4; possible D gene TRBD1, 5 bases. V lost 5 bases and J 10 bases, leaving 14 bases between the germline ends. Germline loops: CDR1 SGHVS, CDR2 FNYEAQ. This CDR3 contains 13 residues. The CDR3 loop reads CASSPRRGGKLFF. The CDR3 DNA reads TGTGCCAGCAGCCCTCGCCGGGGGGGAAAACTGTTTTTT.

This chain's CDR3 is CASSFVAGGRYGYTF. In DNA, the CDR3 is TGTGCCAGCAGCTTTGTCGCGGGGGGGAGGTATGGCTACACCTTC. The V call is TRBV7-9, the J call TRBJ1-2; a weak D match, TRBD1 (5 bases). In germline, CDR1 is SEHNR, CDR2 FQNEAQ (reference sequence). V gave up 3 bases and J gave up 5 bases, with 16 bases separating them. CDR3 length equals 15 residues.

In its sample, this clone was seen once. The chain employs TRBV7-9 and TRBJ2-7; tentatively, D is TRBD1 (6 bases). V was shortened by 6 bases and J by 2 bases, with 14 bases between the two germline ends. Germline assignment: CDR1 SEHNR and CDR2 FQNEAQ (reference sequence). The CDR3 is 14 residues long. CDR3 residues: CASRPYDRTYEQYF. The DNA for the CDR3 is TGTGCCAGCAGACCCTACGACAGGACCTACGAGCAGTACTTC. The whole variable domain, remainder taken from reference TRBV7-9 and TRBJ2-7, is DTGVSQNPRHKITKRGQNVTFRCDPISEHNRLYWYRQTLGQGPEFLTYFQNEAQLEKSRLLSDRFSAERPKGSFSTLEIQRTEQGDSAMYLCASRPYDRTYEQYFGPGTRLTVT.

V is TRBV5-1 and J is TRBJ2-5, with D tentatively TRBD1 (7 bases). Germline CDR1 and CDR2: SGHRS and YFSETQ. The CDR3 consists of 15 residues. The V gene lost 2 bases and the J gene lost 5 bases, with 16 bases spanning the gap. Here the CDR3 reads CASSFPGPGGETQYF. The CDR3 DNA is TGCGCCAGCAGCTTCCCGGGGCCAGGGGGGGAGACCCAGTACTTC. Full variable domain (rest looked up from reference TRBV5-1 and TRBJ2-5): KAGVTQTPRYLIKTRGQQVTLSCSPISGHRSVSWYQQTPGQGLQFLFEYFSETQRNKGNFPGRFSGRQFSNSRSEMNVSTLELGDSALYLCASSFPGPGGETQYFGPGTRLLVL.

The chain is built from TRBV7-9 and TRBJ1-1, with 7 bases identical to TRBD1. V lost 5 bases to trimming and J lost 3 bases; unmatched junction nucleotides: 3. The CDR3 runs to 13 residues. The germline gives CDR1 SEHNR, CDR2 FQNEAQ (reference sequence). The chain's CDR3 is CASSHTGDTEAFF. For the CDR3, the DNA is TGTGCCAGCAGCCACACAGGGGACACTGAAGCTTTCTTT.

This clone was seen more than once but under ten times. The chain joins TRBV28 to TRBJ2-1; 8 bases are a match to TRBD2. J was trimmed by 14 bases and V by 7 bases; bases with no gene match: 16. Germline lookup yields CDR1 MDHEN and CDR2 SYDVKM. The CDR3 consists of 14 residues. CDR3 nucleotides: TGTGCCAGCATTTTCAAGGCGGGGGGCGGACCAGAGTTCTTC. It codes for CASIFKAGGGPEFF.

The chain employs TRBV19 and TRBJ1-2; D is perhaps TRBD1 (6 bases). Germline V gives CDR1 LNHDA, CDR2 SQIVND (reference sequence). The CDR3 extends over 12 amino acids. The V end was cut by 4 bases, the J end by 11 bases, with 14 bases between. This CDR3 reads CASSTYRDRYTF. CDR3 coding DNA: TGTGCCAGTAGTACCTACAGGGATCGGTACACCTTC. The full variable domain, completed using reference TRBV19 and TRBJ1-2, is DGGITQSPKYLFRKEGQNVTLSCEQNLNHDAMYWYRQDPGQGLRLIYYSQIVNDFQKGDIAEGYSVSREKKESFPLTVTSAQKNPTAFYLCASSTYRDRYTFGSGTRLTVV.

The chain has TRBV29-1 and TRBJ2-7; TRBD1 is a possible D gene (6 bases). V was clipped by 6 bases and J by 1 base, with 13 bases between them. CDR3 length: 13 amino acids. The germline CDR1 and CDR2 sequences are SQVTM and ANQGSEA. The DNA of the CDR3 is TGCAGCGTAGCCGGGACACCATCCTACGAGCAGTACTTC. Its protein is CSVAGTPSYEQYF.

The V gene is TRBV5-4, the J gene TRBJ2-4; a possible D gene is TRBD1 (5 bases). V gave up 0 bases and J gave up 5 bases, with 9 bases separating them. The CDR3 sequence is 14 residues long. CDR1 and CDR2 (germline): SGHNT, YYREEE (reference sequence). The CDR3: CASSLGVGENIQYF. As DNA, the CDR3 is TGTGCCAGCAGCTTGGGGGTAGGGGAAAACATTCAGTACTTC.

This sequence joins TRBV6-1 and TRBJ2-1, with 8 bases identical to TRBD2. From germline, CDR1 is MNHNS and CDR2 SASEGT. V shed 8 bases and J 7 bases; nucleotides not matched to a gene: 13. The length of the CDR3 is 15 residues. CDR3 loop: CASGPSRGGGNEQFF. The CDR3 nucleotides are TGTGCCAGCGGTCCCTCTCGGGGGGGTGGGAATGAGCAGTTCTTC.

The chain joins TRBV4-1 to TRBJ2-3; 11 nucleotides match TRBD2. The CDR3 loop spans 16 amino acids. CDR1 is MGHRA, CDR2 YSYEKL, per germline. After removal of 0 bases from V and 6 bases from J, the junction contained 5 bases not matched to a gene. The CDR3 DNA is TGCGCCAGCAGCCAAGATATAGCGGGGGGGGGTGATACGCAGTATTTT. This sequence encodes CASSQDIAGGGDTQYF.

The chain employs TRBV27 and TRBJ2-7, with D possibly matching TRBD1 (6 bases). V shed 5 bases and J shed 2 bases, with 13 bases lying between them. Looked up from germline, CDR1 is MNHEY and CDR2 is SMNVEV (reference sequence). CDR3 size: 14 residues. The CDR3 here is CASSRGGSTYEQYF. The CDR3 nucleotides read TGTGCCAGCAGTAGAGGGGGATCCACCTACGAGCAGTACTTC.

The chain is built from TRBV4-2 and TRBJ2-7; 7 nucleotides align to TRBD1. This CDR3 is built from 16 residues. V was clipped by 4 bases and J by 2 bases; unmatched bases: 11. The germline CDR1 and CDR2 sequences are LGHNA and YNFKEQ. CDR3 sequence reads: CASSRETGPITYEQYF. CDR3 DNA sequence: TGTGCCAGCAGCCGAGAGACAGGGCCCATTACCTACGAGCAGTACTTC.

The chain links TRBV5-1 to TRBJ2-2; D may be TRBD2 (6 bases). The length of the CDR3 is 14 residues. Trimming removed 4 bases from V and 7 bases from J, with 14 bases in between. CDR1 SGHRS and CDR2 YFSETQ come from the germline V gene. In nucleotides, the CDR3 is TGCGCCAGCAGCACGGATTTGGGGGGCGGGGAGCTGTTTTTT. Encoded protein: CASSTDLGGGELFF.